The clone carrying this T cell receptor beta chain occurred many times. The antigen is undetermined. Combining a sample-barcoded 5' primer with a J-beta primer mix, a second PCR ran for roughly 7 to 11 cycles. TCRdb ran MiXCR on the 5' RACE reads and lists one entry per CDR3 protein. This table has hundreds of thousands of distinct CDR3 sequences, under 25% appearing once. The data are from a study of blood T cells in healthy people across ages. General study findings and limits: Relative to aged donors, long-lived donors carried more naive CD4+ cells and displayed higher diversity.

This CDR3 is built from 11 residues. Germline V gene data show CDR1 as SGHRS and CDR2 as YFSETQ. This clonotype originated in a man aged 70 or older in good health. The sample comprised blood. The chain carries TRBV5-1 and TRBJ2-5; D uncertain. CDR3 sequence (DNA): TGCGCGACCTCAGTGGAAGAGACCCAGTACTTC. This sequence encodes CATSVEETQYF.